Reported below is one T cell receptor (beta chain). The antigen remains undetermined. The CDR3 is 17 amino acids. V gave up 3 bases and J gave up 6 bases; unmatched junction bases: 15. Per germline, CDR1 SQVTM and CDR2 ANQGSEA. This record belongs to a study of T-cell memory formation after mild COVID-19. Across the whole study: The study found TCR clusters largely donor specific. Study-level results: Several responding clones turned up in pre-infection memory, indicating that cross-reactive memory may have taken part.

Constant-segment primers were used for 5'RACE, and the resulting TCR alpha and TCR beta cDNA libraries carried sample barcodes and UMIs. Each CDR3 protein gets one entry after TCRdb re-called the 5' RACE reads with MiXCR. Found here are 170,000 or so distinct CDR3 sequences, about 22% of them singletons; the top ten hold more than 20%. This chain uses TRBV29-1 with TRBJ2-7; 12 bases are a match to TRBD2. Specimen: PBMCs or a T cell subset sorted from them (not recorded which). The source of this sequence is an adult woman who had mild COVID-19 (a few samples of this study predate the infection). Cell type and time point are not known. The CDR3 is CSVETSGGPFLGLEQYF. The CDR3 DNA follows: TGCAGCGTTGAGACTAGCGGGGGCCCTTTCTTAGGGCTCGAGCAGTACTTC.